This T cell receptor (beta chain) came from a study of T cells in Graves' hyperthyroidism and ophthalmopathy (dated by TCRdb to about 2019). Some background on the complete study: A discovery cohort of about 100 patients, approximately 45 with Graves' ophthalmopathy and over 55 with stable Graves' hyperthyroidism, was used to find distinguishing TCR V-J signatures. Prospective prediction of ophthalmopathy was tested in an independent validation cohort of under 20 hyperthyroidism patients and 17 patients who later progressed to ophthalmopathy. For training and testing, the 80 to 100 patients in the discovery cohort were randomly divided in a 7:3 ratio. The study also compared thyroid tissue and blood T-cell repertoires from more than 5 Graves' hyperthyroidism patients. Once sampling was done, hyperthyroidism patients were given methimazole at a starting dose of 30 mg daily, whereas ophthalmopathy patients were given high-dose intravenous methylprednisolone. The paper describes TCR Vbeta CDR3 sequencing of 135 peripheral blood samples, made up of roughly 45 ophthalmopathy patients, 70 to 75 hyperthyroidism patients and about 17 progressor patients. On the study overall, not on this receptor specifically: Most expanded thyroid clonotypes (frequency above 0.001) were also detected in blood, a finding suggesting that blood repertoires may reflect thyroid immune responses. Ophthalmopathy was separated from stable hyperthyroidism by a 13 V-J signature model, with over 85% sensitivity and about 81% specificity obtained in cross-validation and 80%/75% obtained in testing. In validation, the model predicted progression to ophthalmopathy a median of approximately 6.6 months before onset, with approximately 68% sensitivity and roughly 77% specificity. No statistical method was used to fix the sample size in advance, and group allocation was not hidden from the investigators.

The TCR beta CDR3 regions were amplified from RNA transcripts. A first-round RT-PCR of the TCR CDR3 used the HTBI primer set with the Qiagen OneStep RT-PCR kit. A second multiplex PCR round built the libraries, followed by size selection and purification. The libraries were sequenced on an Illumina HiSeq2000 using paired-end 100 bp reads. From the authors' description of their analysis: Raw data were processed with SOAPnuke, discarding reads with adapters, uncalled bases, mean Phred below 15, or no exact constant-primer or identifier match. High-quality paired reads were merged with COPE v1.2.5, and unique nucleotide sequences were defined as clonotypes. MiTCR v1.1 was used to align clonotypes to the IMGT TRBV, TRBD and TRBJ reference segments. The analysis was restricted to V-J combinations with a frequency above 0.0001, which together covered about 99% of the repertoires. The TCS score was defined as the ratio of F50 (clonal expansion) to E x V (chaos), calculated using BLOSUM62-based TCRdist between CDR3 peptides within each V-J. Welch's t-statistics and random forest reduced 514 V-J features to about 12, which were used in a naive Bayes classifier (R e1071). The similarity between thyroid and blood repertoires was quantified using the Morisita-Horn index. TCRdb handled the public reads itself, with Q25 trimming in fastp and clone calling in MiXCR, and kept productive beta chains. All rows with the same CDR3 protein become a single entry with the most common DNA and genes. The V and J calls and clone size come from TCRdb's table, not from the authors' own analysis. This sample has about 500,000 distinct CDR3 sequences in its table, and 46% of those were observed once. 44% of the sample lies in the top ten.

The study excluded patients with uncontrolled infections, other autoimmune diseases, pregnancy or lactation. Diagnoses were based on clinical symptoms, serum thyroxine and TRAb, thyroid ultrasound and orbital computed tomography. Total RNA was extracted with Trizol reagent, and quality was checked on an Agilent 2100 Bioanalyzer. On this clonotype itself: Its antigen specificity is not known. Nothing much larger sits one base from this clone, and base qualities are not available.

CDR1 and CDR2, per the germline V gene (reference sequence), are LNHNV and YYDKDF. Measured from the cysteine to the phenylalanine, the CDR3 is 15 residues long. Only CDR3 DNA is held: 45 bases, read in frame from base 1. The junction carries 15 bases between V and J, which are trimmed by 4 bases and 6 bases respectively. Source material: peripheral blood or thyroid tissue (not recorded which). The clonotype originates from an adult woman with Graves' disease, either hyperthyroidism or ophthalmopathy (not recorded which). Recombination linked TRBV15 to TRBJ1-4; TRBD1 is perhaps the D gene, given 5 matching bases. The CDR3 region: CATSTPGELHEKLFF. Read as DNA, the sequence is TGTGCCACCAGCACTCCGGGGGAGTTACATGAAAAACTGTTTTTT.